The 17 T cell receptor beta chains in this list originate from one sample, sequenced in a study of blood T cell repertoires in COVID-19. The table came from immunoSEQ multiplex PCR; TCRdb's copy has only in-frame clones and leaves some out. Of around 270,000 clones in the sample, about 89% are singletons; the top ten hold roughly 5%. The material sequenced was peripheral blood. These receptors originate from a man aged 40-50 years with acute or convalescent COVID-19.

This clone was counted once. V and J are TRBV5-1 and TRBJ1-1; D not resolved. Germline CDR1 is SGHRS and CDR2 is YFSETQ. Trimming stripped 1 base from V and 3 bases from J, with 13 bases between. The CDR3 extends over 15 amino acids. DNA for the CDR3: TGCGCCAGCAGCTTGCCCTATCCATTCGACACTGAAGCTTTCTTT. Translation: CASSLPYPFDTEAFF.

This rearrangement joins TRBV27 to TRBJ2-1; 10 bases align to TRBD2. After removal of 3 bases from V and 6 bases from J, the junction contained 2 bases not matched to a gene. Germline CDR1 and CDR2: MNHEY and SMNVEV (reference sequence). This CDR3 comprises 14 residues. CDR3 nucleotides: TGTGCCAGCAGTTTCAGCGGGGGGGCCAATGAGCAGTTCTTC. Translation: CASSFSGGANEQFF.

This sequence joins TRBV19 and TRBJ2-1, with 8 nucleotides matching TRBD1. Germline CDR1 LNHDA, CDR2 SQIVND (reference sequence). The J segment lost 3 bases and the V segment lost 5 bases, leaving 15 bases of the junction unmatched. The CDR3 is 18 amino acids. CDR3 in DNA: TGTGCCAGTAGTGTAATCCCCGGGACAGGAATGCGCTACAATGAGCAGTTCTTC. It yields the protein CASSVIPGTGMRYNEQFF.

The V and J genes are TRBV27 and TRBJ2-1; 11 bases are shared with TRBD1. This CDR3 spans 15 amino acids. V dropped 2 bases and J dropped 7; count of bases not matched to a gene: 4. Germline V gives CDR1 MNHEY, CDR2 SMNVEV (reference sequence). The CDR3 reads CASSLGQGARNEQFF. The CDR3, as DNA: TGTGCCAGCAGTTTAGGACAGGGGGCGCGGAATGAGCAGTTCTTC.

This chain links TRBV16 with TRBJ1-2, with TRBD1 as a possible D gene (6 bases). This CDR3 comprises 14 residues. With 2 bases removed from V and 5 bases from J, the gap between germline ends came to 12 bases. CDR1 KGHSY and CDR2 FQNENV come from the germline V gene. This CDR3 reads CASSQKTGEYGYTF. In DNA, the CDR3 is TGTGCCAGCAGCCAAAAGACAGGCGAGTATGGCTACACCTTC.

This clone was counted between two and nine times. The gene calls are TRBV9 and TRBJ1-2; D may be TRBD1 (6 bases). Germline values: CDR1 SGDLS, CDR2 YYNGEE. The V gene lost 2 bases and the J gene lost 8 bases, with 13 bases spanning the gap. The CDR3 extends over 13 amino acids. CDR3 in amino acids: CASSVGQKKGYTF. CDR3 nucleotide sequence: TGTGCCAGCAGCGTCGGACAGAAAAAAGGCTACACCTTC.

This clone was observed a single time. The V gene is TRBV7-6, the J gene TRBJ2-1; 12 bases match TRBD2. The trim removed 5 bases at V and 1 base at J, leaving 6 bases unmatched. Looked up from germline, CDR1 is SGHVS and CDR2 is FNYEAQ. The CDR3 has 17 residues. CDR3: CASSRLAGAVSYNEQFF. CDR3 sequence (DNA): TGTGCCAGCAGCCGACTAGCGGGGGCAGTTTCCTACAATGAGCAGTTCTTC.

The chain links TRBV24-1 to TRBJ2-1; 10 nucleotides line up with TRBD1. CDR1 and CDR2 from the germline V gene are KGHDR and SFDVKD. The ends lost 6 bases at V and 7 bases at J; junction bases unmatched: 8. This CDR3 is 15 amino acids long. Here the CDR3 reads CATSKTDRGGNEQFF. For the CDR3, the DNA is TGTGCCACCAGTAAAACGGACAGGGGGGGTAATGAGCAGTTCTTC.

The chain couples TRBV6-5 to TRBJ1-6, with a possible D match to TRBD1 (6 bases). Trimming took 8 bases from V and 7 from J, leaving 9 bases between them. The germline gives CDR1 MNHEY, CDR2 SVGAGI. CDR3 length: 12 amino acids. In DNA form, the CDR3 reads TGTGCCAGCCGTAGGGGGAATTCACCCCTCCACTTT. The encoded protein is CASRRGNSPLHF.

V gene TRBV5-6 combines with J gene TRBJ2-1, with D tentatively TRBD2 (7 bases). CDR1 is SGHDT and CDR2 is YYEEEE in the germline V gene. The V and J ends lost 0 bases and 4 bases respectively, with 14 bases between them. The CDR3 covers 16 residues. CDR3 DNA: TGTGCCAGCAGCTTGGAGGGGAGGGGGTTTTACAATGAGCAGTTCTTC. Protein product: CASSLEGRGFYNEQFF.

The chain is built from TRBV6-1 and TRBJ1-6; D is undetermined. V lost 2 bases and J lost 18, with 14 bases in between. This CDR3 is built from 12 residues. Germline V CDR1 and CDR2: MNHNS, SASEGT. The DNA of the CDR3 is TGTGCCAGCAGTGAAAGTCGGAGAGAGGCCCACTTT. Protein product: CASSESRREAHF.

The chain uses TRBV11-2 and TRBJ2-1, with 9 bases aligning to TRBD1. Germline assignment: CDR1 SGHAT and CDR2 FQNNGV. J gave up 4 bases and V 1 base, and 2 bases lay outside the gene matches. The CDR3 runs 15 residues. In DNA, the CDR3 is TGTGCCAGCAGCTTAGTCGGGACAGGGTACAATGAGCAGTTCTTC. Amino acids: CASSLVGTGYNEQFF. Full variable domain (remainder filled in from reference TRBV11-2 and TRBJ2-1): EAGVAQSPRYKIIEKRQSVAFWCNPISGHATLYWYQQILGQGPKLLIQFQNNGVVDDSQLPKDRFSAERLKGVDSTLKIQPAKLEDSAVYLCASSLVGTGYNEQFFGPGTRLTVL.

The V and J genes are TRBV5-4 and TRBJ2-3; a weak D match, TRBD1 (5 bases). The CDR3 contains 15 residues. Germline-derived CDR1 and CDR2 are SGHNT and YYREEE (reference sequence). The ends were cut back, 0 bases at V and 1 base at J, with 9 bases in the middle. DNA of the CDR3: TGTGCCAGCAGCTTGGGTGGGGCCCGCACAGATACGCAGTATTTT. Its protein is CASSLGGARTDTQYF.

V gene TRBV6-2 or TRBV6-3 combines with J gene TRBJ1-2, with D possibly matching TRBD1 (5 bases). CDR3 length equals 14 residues. Between the trimmed V and J ends, which lost 2 bases and 2 bases, there was a span of 9 bases. CDR1 is MNHEY, CDR2 SVGEGT, per germline. DNA for the CDR3: TGTGCCAGCAGTTACGGGGGGTCCAACTATGGCTACACCTTC. Amino acids: CASSYGGSNYGYTF.

The J gene is TRBJ2-1, the V gene TRBV5-6, with TRBD1 matching 9 bases. This CDR3 has 16 amino acids. Germline V gene lookup returns CDR1 SGHDT and CDR2 YYEEEE. Trimming cost V 5 bases and J 3 bases; bases outside gene matches: 9. The CDR3 DNA reads as TGTGCCAGCAGTTGGTTGAGGGACAGGGTCTACAATGAGCAGTTCTTC. It codes for CASSWLRDRVYNEQFF.

The gene calls are TRBV5-4 and TRBJ2-1; 9 bases are a match to TRBD2. V shed 0 bases, J shed 9 bases, and the junction held 4 bases outside the gene matches. This CDR3 spans 14 amino acids. Per the germline V gene, CDR1 is SGHNT and CDR2 is YYREEE (reference sequence). CDR3 nucleotides: TGTGCCAGCAGCTTGGGCGGGGGGGCAGGTGAGCAGTTCTTC. Amino acid sequence: CASSLGGGAGEQFF.

The rearrangement links TRBV5-1 to TRBJ1-1, with D perhaps TRBD1 (5 bases). This CDR3 contains 14 residues. V shed 5 bases and J shed 0 bases, with 11 bases lying between them. CDR1 is SGHRS, CDR2 YFSETQ, per germline. CDR3 region: CASSPDIMNTEAFF. The CDR3 DNA reads as TGCGCCAGCAGTCCGGACATTATGAACACTGAAGCTTTCTTT.